This TCR beta chain was documented in a study of cytomegalovirus exposure and HLA in healthy donors (dated by TCRdb to 2017 to 2019). With regard to the full study: According to a later analysis, the 120 or so validation repertoires were produced on the same platform as the 666 repertoires of the first cohort. The study aimed to test whether signatures of past pathogen exposure could be identified by cataloging public T cell receptors. Besides the first cohort of approximately 670 subjects, a separate validation cohort made up of roughly 120 different subjects was used. High-throughput TCR immunosequencing, statistical association of individual TCRs with disease status, and machine learning were combined to predict cytomegalovirus infection status.

V is trimmed back by 5 bases and J by 9 bases, and the junction contains 15 bases that no gene match accounts for. Looking up the germline V gene yields CDR1 SGDLS and CDR2 YYNGEE. Spanning cysteine to phenylalanine, the CDR3 consists of 15 amino acids. Only the CDR3 part of the read is kept: 45 bases, read in frame from the first base. In regard to this clone: This receptor's antigen is unknown. No much larger clone exists at a distance of one base, and base qualities are not known.

The donors belonged to the validation cohort of around 120 subjects, which was separate from the approximately 680-subject first cohort. The library was obtained by the immunoSEQ multiplex PCR assay. The authors processed their data as follows. A statistical classification framework was built for diagnosing cytomegalovirus status from the catalog of TCR beta chain sequences. This is the immuneACCESS table as TCRdb keeps it, with only in-frame sequences that have V and J called. A part of the clones is gone; compared with another copy, unresolved V genes explain less than half, and the rest is unexplained. V and J calls and clone size follow that table, whereas D and trimming were derived from the DNA. The sample table shows roughly 200,000 clones, and 81% are seen once. The ten biggest clones cover around 1.2% of the sample. Results the study describes overall, beyond this receptor: The study listed around 160 TCR beta chains as associated with cytomegalovirus. A few of the identified cytomegalovirus-associated TCR beta chains were confirmed in vitro to be specific for cytomegalovirus antigens. The classifier was reported to diagnose cytomegalovirus status with high specificity and sensitivity in both the original cohort and the validation cohort. All 130 or so repertoires were used to score co-occurrence in the validation cohort in a later analysis, because that analysis had no HLA typing for the cohort. Most TCR sequences were seen in very few donors, while some public TCRs were found in many individuals. A later analysis found that TCRs clustered in the first cohort also tended to co-occur in the 95 to 150 validation repertoires, with more than 90% of cluster scores above 0. According to the authors, the approach could potentially be generalized to other disease states and immunological phenotypes.

The sequence was collected from a woman younger than 45 in good health and CMV-seronegative. The sequencing sample was made of PBMCs. The chain is made from TRBV9 and TRBJ1-2, with 8 bases matching TRBD1. This receptor has the CDR3 CASRGQGAEGYSYTF. The nucleotide sequence is TGTGCCAGCAGGGGCCAGGGGGCTGAAGGGTATAGCTACACCTTC.